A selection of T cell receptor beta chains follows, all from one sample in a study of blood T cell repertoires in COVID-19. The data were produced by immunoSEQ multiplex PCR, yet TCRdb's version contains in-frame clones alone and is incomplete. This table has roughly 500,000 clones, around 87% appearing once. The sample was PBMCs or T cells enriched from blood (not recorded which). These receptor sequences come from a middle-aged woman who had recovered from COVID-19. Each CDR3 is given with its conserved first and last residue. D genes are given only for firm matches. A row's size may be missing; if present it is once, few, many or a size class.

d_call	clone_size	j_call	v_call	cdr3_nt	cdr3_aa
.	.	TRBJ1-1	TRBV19	TGTGCCAGTAGTCCCCAGGGGCGCAACACTGAAGCTTTCTTT	CASSPQGRNTEAFF
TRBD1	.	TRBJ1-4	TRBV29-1	TGCAGCGTTGATGGCTTACCGGGACAGGGTGAAAAACTGTTTTTT	CSVDGLPGQGEKLFF
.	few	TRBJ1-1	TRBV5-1	TGCGCCAGCAGCCCAAAATACCAGTCGGGAGAAGCTTTCTTT	CASSPKYQSGEAFF
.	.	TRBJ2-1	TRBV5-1	TGCGCCAGCAGAGTGTCTAGCGAATACAATGAGCAGTTCTTC	CASRVSSEYNEQFF
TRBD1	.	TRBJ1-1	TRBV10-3	TGTGCCATCAGCGATAGGGCGACAGGGGCCGGTGCTGAAGCTTTCTTT	CAISDRATGAGAEAFF
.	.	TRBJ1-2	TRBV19	TGTGCCAGTAGTATAGAAGGGAGGGATGGCTACACCTTC	CASSIEGRDGYTF
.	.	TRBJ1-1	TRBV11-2	TGTGCCAGCAGCGCTAGCCCGGGGACTGAAGCTTTCTTT	CASSASPGTEAFF
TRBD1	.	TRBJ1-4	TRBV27	TGTGCCAGCAGTTTCCGAAAACCCGGGACAGGGGGAGCTGAAAAACTGTTTTTT	CASSFRKPGTGGAEKLFF
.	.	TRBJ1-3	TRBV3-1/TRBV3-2	TGTGCCAGCAGCCAGAGGGGAAACACCATATATTTT	CASSQRGNTIYF
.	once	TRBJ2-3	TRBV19	TGTGCCAGTAGTACGGGACTTCTTAGGACAGATACGCAGTATTTT	CASSTGLLRTDTQYF
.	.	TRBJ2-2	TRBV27	TGTGCCAGCAGTTTATGGCAGTCCGGGGAGCTGTTTTTT	CASSLWQSGELFF
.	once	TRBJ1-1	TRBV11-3	TGTGCCAGCACCCTCGAGGGTGCGGACACTGAAGCTTTCTTT	CASTLEGADTEAFF
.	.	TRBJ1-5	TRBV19	TGTGCCAGTAGTATAGATCAGGGGACGGGCCAGCCCCAGCATTTT	CASSIDQGTGQPQHF
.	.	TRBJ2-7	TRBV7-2	TGTGCCAGCAGCTTAGACTTTAGCGGAGGTTCGGGTGAGCAGTACTTC	CASSLDFSGGSGEQYF
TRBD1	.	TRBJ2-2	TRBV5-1	TGCGCCAGCAGCTTGGCAGGGACAGCGAACACCGGGGAGCTGTTTTTT	CASSLAGTANTGELFF
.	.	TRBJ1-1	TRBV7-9	TGTGCCAGCAGCCACGGGAACACTGAAGCTTTCTTT	CASSHGNTEAFF
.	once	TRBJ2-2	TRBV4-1	TGCGCCAGCAGCCTCGAGGGACTCGACACCGGGGAGCTGTTTTTT	CASSLEGLDTGELFF
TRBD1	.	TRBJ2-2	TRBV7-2	TGTGCCAGCAGCCCGTACAGGGGTAACACCGGGGAGCTGTTTTTT	CASSPYRGNTGELFF
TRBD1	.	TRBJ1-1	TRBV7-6	TGTGCCAGCAGCTCTACAAGGACAGGAGTCAACACTGAAGCTTTCTTT	CASSSTRTGVNTEAFF
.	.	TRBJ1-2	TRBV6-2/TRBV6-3	TGTGCCAGCAGTTACCCAGGGGCTTCGGACTATGGCTACACCTTC	CASSYPGASDYGYTF
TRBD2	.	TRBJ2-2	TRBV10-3	TGTGCCATCAGTGAACTAGCGGAGAACACCGGGGAGCTGTTTTTT	CAISELAENTGELFF
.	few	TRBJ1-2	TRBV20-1	TGCAGTGCTAGTGAAGCCATGCCTAACTATGGCTACACCTTC	CSASEAMPNYGYTF
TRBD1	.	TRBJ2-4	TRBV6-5	TGTGCCAGCAGTCCTACAGGGGCGGAAAACATTCAGTACTTC	CASSPTGAENIQYF
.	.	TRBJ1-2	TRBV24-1	TGTGCCACCAGTGATTCCGGACAGAACTATGGCTACACCTTC	CATSDSGQNYGYTF
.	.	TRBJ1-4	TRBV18	TGTGCCAGCTCTGAACAGGAGCCAACTATTGAAAAACTGTTTTTT	CASSEQEPTIEKLFF
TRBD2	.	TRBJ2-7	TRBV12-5	TGTGCTAGTGGTGACAGGACTAGCGGACCCTACGAGCAGTACTTC	CASGDRTSGPYEQYF
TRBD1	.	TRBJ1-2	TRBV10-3	TGTGCCATCAGTGACTACCAGGGGGGCGATGGCTACACCTTC	CAISDYQGGDGYTF
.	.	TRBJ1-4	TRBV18	TGTGCCAGCATCGCCCAGGGACTGGCTAATGAAAAACTGTTTTTT	CASIAQGLANEKLFF
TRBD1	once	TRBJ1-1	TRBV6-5	TGTGCCAGCAGTACCTGGACAGGAGGGGATACTGAAGCTTTCTTT	CASSTWTGGDTEAFF
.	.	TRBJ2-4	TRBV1	TGCACCAGCAGCCAGTGGCGGGAGCAGGCCAAAAACATTCAGTACTTC	CTSSQWREQAKNIQYF
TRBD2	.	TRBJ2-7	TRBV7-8	TGTGCCAGCAGCTTATCGGTAGAGGGACTAGCGGGCCGATACGAGCAGTACTTC	CASSLSVEGLAGRYEQYF
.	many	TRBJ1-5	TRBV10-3	TGTGCCATCAGTGAGTCAGGCGGTTTTAGCAATCAGCCCCAGCATTTT	CAISESGGFSNQPQHF
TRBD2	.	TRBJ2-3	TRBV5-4	TGTGCCAGCAGCCCCGGACTAGCGGGAGAGAGAGATACGCAGTATTTT	CASSPGLAGERDTQYF
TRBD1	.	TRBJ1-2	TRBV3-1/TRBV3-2	TGTGCCAGCAGCCAAGTTGGGACAGGGAGCTATGGCTACACCTTC	CASSQVGTGSYGYTF
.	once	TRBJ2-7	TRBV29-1	TGCAGCGTTACGCCTGGGACAAACTACGAGCAGTACTTC	CSVTPGTNYEQYF
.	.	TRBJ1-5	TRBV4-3	TGCGCCAGCAGCCAATTCCAGGGCAACAATCAGCCCCAGCATTTT	CASSQFQGNNQPQHF
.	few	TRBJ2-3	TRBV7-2	TGTGCCAGCAGCTTAGAGAGATGGTCTAATACAGATACGCAGTATTTT	CASSLERWSNTDTQYF
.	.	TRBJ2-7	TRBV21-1	TGTGCCAGCAGCAAATATAGCGGGGCCGAGCAGTACTTC	CASSKYSGAEQYF
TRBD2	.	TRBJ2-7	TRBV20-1	TGCAGTGCTAGTAGTAGCGGGAGGCCCACCTACGAGCAGTACTTC	CSASSSGRPTYEQYF
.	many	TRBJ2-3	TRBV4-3	TGCGCCAGCAGCCGGGCCAGGGGAGAAGATACGCAGTATTTT	CASSRARGEDTQYF